The TCR beta chain described here comes from a study of human T cells and chemical hapten exposure. Study observations and caveats: After DPC sensitization, TCRs above 1 in 1000 frequency showed no change.

Noted time point: patch test 2, 6 weeks after DPC sensitization. Documented treatment: therapeutic diphenylcyclopropenone sensitization with weekly scalp DPC. About this clonotype: Its antigen is as yet unknown.

It was the library that attached unique molecular identifiers to individual cDNA molecules. TCRdb itself ran the RACE reads through MiXCR, one entry per CDR3 protein. The sample includes some 84,000 distinct CDR3 sequences, under 11% of them seen just once. This sequence was found in a woman aged 45-65 years with alopecia areata. Some clones in this sample may be carry-over from other donors' samples. The source was whole blood, collected in connection with sensitization to the hapten diphenylcyclopropenone (DPC).

DNA for the CDR3: TGTGCCTGGAGTGTAGGACTTTACAATGAGCAGTTCTTC. Its protein product is CAWSVGLYNEQFF. V gene TRBV30 combines with J gene TRBJ2-1, with D maybe TRBD2 (5 bases). The CDR3 covers 13 residues. With 0 bases removed from V and 4 bases from J, the gap between germline ends came to 7 bases. The germline gives CDR1 GTSNPN, CDR2 SVGIG (reference sequence).